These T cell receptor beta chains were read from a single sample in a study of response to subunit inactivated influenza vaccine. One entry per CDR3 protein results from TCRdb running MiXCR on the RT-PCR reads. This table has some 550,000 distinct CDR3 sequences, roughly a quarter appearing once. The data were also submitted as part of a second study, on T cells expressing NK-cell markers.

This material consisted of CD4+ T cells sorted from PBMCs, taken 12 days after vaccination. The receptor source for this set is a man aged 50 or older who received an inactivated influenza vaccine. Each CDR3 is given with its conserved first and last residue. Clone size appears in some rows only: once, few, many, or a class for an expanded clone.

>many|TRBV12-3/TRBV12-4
CASSLGGGGEQYF
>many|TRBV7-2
CASSSDRVYGYTF
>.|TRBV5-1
CASSLEDRSTEKLFF
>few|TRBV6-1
CASSEIGQGVAFF
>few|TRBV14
CASSQDQAGLNTEAFF
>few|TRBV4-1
CASSQDSVVGGYTF
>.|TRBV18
CASSSGGSQETQYF
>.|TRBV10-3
CASNMGGELFF
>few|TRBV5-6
CASSPTGTGNTGELFF
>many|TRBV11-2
CASSLVFEQYF
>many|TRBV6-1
CASRGIGDSIFYEQYF
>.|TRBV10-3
CAISLTSSYEQYF
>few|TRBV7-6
CASSLGGSGSTGELFF
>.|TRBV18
CASSPDRASDTQYF
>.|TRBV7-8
CASSRDLTGELFF
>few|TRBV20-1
CSARPSTRSGTGELFF
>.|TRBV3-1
CASSQELMSGGPTNTQYF
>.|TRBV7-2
CASSLVGVSSYNEQFF
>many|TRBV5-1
CASSLTSVTYNEQFF
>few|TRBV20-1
CSAQNYGTRENIQYF
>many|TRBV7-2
CASSLVGGGAHNEQFF
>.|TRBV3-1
CASSPLGRGTKSYEQYF
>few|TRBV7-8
CASSTRGDHYTQYF
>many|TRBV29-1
CSVDLRQVGDTQYF
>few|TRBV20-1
CSAQQGAGRTEAFF
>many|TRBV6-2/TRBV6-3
CASSLLAGGSTDTQYF
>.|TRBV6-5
CASSSQLEYQETQYF
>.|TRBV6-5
CASSSDRDLLAKNIQYF
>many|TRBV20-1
CSAPRGNTEAFF
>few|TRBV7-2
CASSTRDYLGGYTF
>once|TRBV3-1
CASNNRGGGEQYF
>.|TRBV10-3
CVIRGTGDNEQYF
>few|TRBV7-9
CASSPSRGLTNNEQFF
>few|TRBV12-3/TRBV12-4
CASSLVTGASPGSPLHF
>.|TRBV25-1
CASSGDRSYEQYF
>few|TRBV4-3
CASSRSTSSSYNEQFF
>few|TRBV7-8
CASSSEDRGRPELFF
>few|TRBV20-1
CSARGGRSNYGYTF
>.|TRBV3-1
CASGGQGEVSGNTIYF
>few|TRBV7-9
CASSSAGGTQYF
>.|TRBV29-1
CSVDPGGTQYF
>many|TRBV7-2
CASSLGTRYEQYF
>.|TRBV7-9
CASPPDSPLNTGELFF
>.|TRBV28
CASRTEAPYEQYF
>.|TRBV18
CASSKSRGADTQYF
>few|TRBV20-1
CSARWPAGDNEQFF
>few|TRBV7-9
CASSLGEGGSTGELFF
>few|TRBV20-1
CSARQGRGNTIYF
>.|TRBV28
CASSFRLRTPLHF
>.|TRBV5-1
CASSLDTGQQETQYF
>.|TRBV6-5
CASSYSGARTDTQYF
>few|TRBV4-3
CASSHTVWGANTGELFF
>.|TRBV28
CASRVSADTQYF
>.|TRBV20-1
CSASHRAGRITYEQYF
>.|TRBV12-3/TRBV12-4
CASHPGVGETQYF